Below are 27 T cell receptor beta chains sequenced from a single sample in a study of blood T cells in healthy people across ages. The authors ran a second PCR of 7 to 11 cycles using a sample-barcoded 5' primer and a J-beta primer mix. TCRdb re-derived calls from the 5' RACE reads in MiXCR, one entry per CDR3 protein. The sample has approximately 670,000 distinct CDR3 sequences, around 38% seen once. The sample taken for sequencing was blood. These receptors were collected from a man at least 80 years old in good health.

This clonotype was counted a single time. The chain couples TRBV7-2 to TRBJ1-1, with 9 bases matching TRBD1. Germline V gene data show CDR1 as SGHTA and CDR2 as FQGNSA. The CDR3 consists of 13 residues. J was trimmed by 10 bases and V by 5 bases; bases with no gene match: 8. CDR3 in DNA: TGTGCCAGCAGCCCAAAGACAGGGGGGGTAGCTTTCTTT. Its translation: CASSPKTGGVAFF.

The chain is built from TRBV5-6 and TRBJ2-3; possibly TRBD2 for D (6 bases). In germline, CDR1 is SGHDT, CDR2 YYEEEE. The CDR3 spans 15 residues. Trimming cost V 1 base and J 0 bases, with 9 bases left between them. CDR3 sequence: CASSLLSGSTDTQYF. CDR3 sequence (DNA): TGTGCCAGCAGCTTGTTGAGCGGGAGCACAGATACGCAGTATTTT. The full variable domain, rest sourced from reference TRBV5-6 and TRBJ2-3, is DAGVTQSPTHLIKTRGQQVTLRCSPKSGHDTVSWYQQALGQGPQFIFQYYEEEERQRGNFPDRFSGHQFPNYSSELNVNALLLGDSALYLCASSLLSGSTDTQYFGPGTRLTVL.

This clonotype was picked up one time. The V and J genes are TRBV6-2 or TRBV6-3 and TRBJ1-5; TRBD1 is a possible D gene (5 bases). Germline loops: CDR1 MNHEY, CDR2 SVGEGT. This CDR3 has 15 amino acids. V was trimmed by 3 bases and J by 6 bases, leaving 15 bases between them. The CDR3 nucleotides read TGTGCCAGCAGTTATGGCAGGGAGGTACGTCAGCCCCAGCATTTT. The encoded protein is CASSYGREVRQPQHF.

The V and J genes are TRBV7-3 and TRBJ2-7; 8 nucleotides match TRBD2. CDR3 length: 15 amino acids. Germline CDR1 reads SGHTA; CDR2 reads FQGTGA. V lost 4 bases to trimming and J lost 0 bases; unmatched junction nucleotides: 5. CDR3 sequence: CASSSSGGYSYEQYF. In DNA form, the CDR3 reads TGTGCCAGCAGCTCCTCGGGAGGGTACTCCTACGAGCAGTACTTC.

The rearrangement uses TRBV5-1 and TRBJ2-7; TRBD1 agrees at 7 bases. Looked up from germline, CDR1 is SGHRS and CDR2 is YFSETQ. Losses at the gene ends were 4 bases for V and 7 bases for J; bases not matched to a gene: 14. This CDR3 region has 15 residues. CDR3 amino acids: CASSPQGSPSREQYF. The CDR3 DNA sequence: TGCGCCAGCAGCCCACAGGGGTCCCCCTCGAGGGAGCAGTACTTC.

This clonotype occurred a few times. This sequence joins TRBV20-1 and TRBJ1-2; 9 bases map to TRBD1. This CDR3 comprises 12 residues. The ends lost 5 bases at V and 6 bases at J; junction bases unmatched: 4. Per the germline V gene, CDR1 is DFQATT and CDR2 is SNEGSKA (reference sequence). CDR3 loop: CSAPDRGDGYTF. CDR3 bases: TGCAGTGCTCCAGACAGGGGGGATGGCTACACCTTC.

CDR3 DNA sequence: TGTGCCATCAGTGAGTCATGCGGGGTGGCGGAGACCCAGTACTTC. Translating it yields CAISESCGVAETQYF. This chain connects TRBV10-3 to TRBJ2-5; D is perhaps TRBD2 (6 bases). This CDR3 is 15 amino acids long. V was clipped by 0 bases and J by 5 bases, with 13 bases between them. Germline loops: CDR1 ENHRY, CDR2 SYGVKD.

The rearrangement joins TRBV6-5 to TRBJ2-5; D is unclear. This CDR3 comprises 12 residues. V was clipped by 6 bases and J by 11 bases, with 16 bases between them. Per the germline V gene, CDR1 is MNHEY and CDR2 is SVGAGI. The CDR3 loop reads CASRGDDNEQYF. In nucleotides, the CDR3 is TGTGCCAGCAGAGGAGACGACAATGAGCAGTACTTC.

The table lists this clonotype with a few counts. The gene calls are TRBV28 and TRBJ2-5; D gene ambiguous. V lost 4 bases, J lost 11 bases, and 14 bases lay in between. Germline CDR1 reads MDHEN; CDR2 reads SYDVKM. The CDR3 has 12 residues. For the CDR3, the DNA is TGTGCCAGCAGTTCAGGAAGATATGAGCAGTACTTC. Translating gives CASSSGRYEQYF.

V usage is TRBV20-1 and J usage is TRBJ2-1; a weak D match, TRBD1 (7 bases). The end of the DNA fits TRBJ2-7 better, so the J call may be wrong. Germline values: CDR1 DFQATT, CDR2 SNEGSKA (reference sequence). The CDR3 extends over 15 amino acids. The CDR3 is CSARVQGGAYNEQYF. In DNA, the CDR3 is TGCAGTGCTAGAGTGCAGGGGGGCGCGTACAATGAGCAGTACTTC.

This sequence joins TRBV5-1 and TRBJ2-2, with 8 bases matching TRBD2. Germline loops: CDR1 SGHRS, CDR2 YFSETQ. V was pared by 1 base and J by 4 bases, with 6 bases of the junction left unmatched. The CDR3 sequence is 16 residues long. CDR3 region: CASSLSAGGVTGELFF. The CDR3 DNA reads as TGCGCCAGCAGCTTGTCCGCGGGGGGCGTCACCGGGGAGCTGTTTTTT.

This clonotype was recorded a few times. This chain links TRBV20-1 with TRBJ2-4; tentative D call: TRBD1 (6 bases). This CDR3 is 16 amino acids long. Trimming cost V 5 bases and J 1 base, with 18 bases left between them. Germline V CDR1 and CDR2: DFQATT, SNEGSKA (reference sequence). This chain's CDR3 is CSALLTGISAKNIQYF. CDR3 coding DNA: TGCAGTGCTCTTCTTACAGGGATATCGGCCAAAAACATTCAGTACTTC.

This clonotype occurred a few times. The rearrangement joins TRBV25-1 to TRBJ2-1; D is uncertain. V was trimmed by 4 bases and J by 9 bases, leaving 7 bases between them. The CDR3 has 11 amino acids. Germline-derived CDR1 and CDR2 are MGHDK and SYGVNS. The CDR3 sequence is CASSGHTEQFF. Written as DNA, the CDR3 is TGTGCCAGCAGTGGTCACACTGAGCAGTTCTTC. Looking up the rest from reference TRBV25-1 and TRBJ2-1 gives the full variable domain: EADIYQTPRYLVIGTGKKITLECSQTMGHDKMYWYQQDPGMELHLIHYSYGVNSTEKGDLSSESTVSRIRTEHFPLTLESARPSHTSQYLCASSGHTEQFFGPGTRLTVL.

The V and J genes are TRBV5-1 and TRBJ2-5; D remains unclear. V lost 4 bases to trimming and J lost 3 bases, with 10 bases between them. In germline, CDR1 is SGHRS, CDR2 YFSETQ. The CDR3 length is 13 residues. The CDR3 DNA sequence: TGCGCCAGCAGCAACCTCAGAAAAGAGACCCAGTACTTC. It codes for CASSNLRKETQYF.

This clonotype was counted many times. V and J are TRBV9 and TRBJ2-5; D perhaps matches TRBD2 (5 bases). The length of the CDR3 is 13 residues. The V gene lost 0 bases and the J gene lost 4 bases, with 7 bases spanning the gap. CDR1 SGDLS and CDR2 YYNGEE come from the germline V gene. CDR3: CASSVAGSETQYF. CDR3 bases: TGTGCCAGCAGCGTAGCGGGATCAGAGACCCAGTACTTC.

The J gene is TRBJ1-1, the V gene TRBV7-2; D not certain. V lost 0 bases to trimming and J lost 4 bases, with 21 bases between them. Germline assignment: CDR1 SGHTA and CDR2 FQGNSA. The CDR3 loop spans 18 amino acids. CDR3 bases: TGTGCCAGCAGCTTAGCATCCTCGGCGGTTGGGCCTGGCACTGAAGCTTTCTTT. This gives the protein CASSLASSAVGPGTEAFF.

This clonotype has a handful of counts. The chain couples TRBV4-1 to TRBJ2-1; perhaps TRBD2 as D (6 bases). The CDR3 runs 17 residues. Trimming removed 0 bases from V and 3 bases from J, with 15 bases in between. CDR1 and CDR2 (germline): MGHRA, YSYEKL. CDR3 nucleotides: TGCGCCAGCAGCCAAGATAGAGGGCGGGGAGACTACAATGAGCAGTTCTTC. Translation: CASSQDRGRGDYNEQFF.

In this sample, this clonotype turned up a few times. The chain combines TRBV12-3 or TRBV12-4 with TRBJ2-3, with D perhaps TRBD1 (6 bases). V was trimmed by 10 bases and J by 4 bases, leaving 24 bases between them. This CDR3 comprises 16 residues. CDR3 region: CAIRIPEQGSADTQYF. In nucleotides, the CDR3 is TGTGCCATCCGAATACCCGAACAGGGTAGCGCAGATACGCAGTATTTT.

This clonotype was picked up many times. V and J are TRBV20-1 and TRBJ2-7, with TRBD1 identical over 9 bases. This CDR3 comprises 17 residues. CDR1 is DFQATT, CDR2 SNEGSKA, per germline (reference sequence). Trimming removed 4 bases from V and 4 bases from J; junction bases left unmatched: 17. CDR3 sequence (DNA): TGCAGTGCTAACCCGACAGGGGGGACTCACGGTCTTTACGAGCAGTACTTC. Encoded protein: CSANPTGGTHGLYEQYF.

This clonotype was seen a few times. The chain employs TRBV6-1 and TRBJ2-1, with D unclear. The germline V gene has CDR1 MNHNS and CDR2 SASEGT. V lost 2 bases and J 14 bases, leaving 10 bases between the germline ends. There are 11 residues in the CDR3. CDR3 residues: CASSEIKWEFF. Here the CDR3 DNA reads TGTGCCAGCAGTGAAATCAAATGGGAGTTCTTC.

V is TRBV11-2 and J is TRBJ2-5; D gene uncertain. Between the trimmed V and J ends, which lost 2 bases and 5 bases, there was a span of 18 bases. CDR3 size: 16 residues. Per the germline V gene, CDR1 is SGHAT and CDR2 is FQNNGV. The CDR3 DNA reads TGTGCCAGCAGCTTACCCCGAGGTAGTTTGAGGGAGACCCAGTACTTC. It translates to CASSLPRGSLRETQYF.

This clonotype occurred many times. The rearrangement uses TRBV27 and TRBJ1-2, with D possibly being TRBD1 (5 bases). There are 13 residues in the CDR3. Per germline, CDR1 MNHEY and CDR2 SMNVEV (reference sequence). Trimming took off 5 bases at V and 5 bases at J, with 12 bases between the two ends. The CDR3 loop reads CASSPGQSYGYTF. CDR3 DNA: TGTGCCAGCAGTCCCGGACAATCTTATGGCTACACCTTC.

This clonotype showed up many times. This chain connects TRBV27 to TRBJ1-2; unclear D gene. Between the trimmed V and J ends, which lost 8 bases and 2 bases, there was a span of 6 bases. CDR1 is MNHEY, CDR2 SMNVEV, per germline (reference sequence). This CDR3 is 11 amino acids long. The CDR3 DNA follows: TGTGCCAGCGCCCCAAACTATGGCTACACCTTC. Translating it yields CASAPNYGYTF.

V gene TRBV4-2 combines with J gene TRBJ2-3; D ambiguous. There are 14 residues in the CDR3. The germline V and J ends were trimmed by 1 base and 2 bases, with 7 bases remaining between them. In germline, CDR1 is LGHNA, CDR2 YNFKEQ. CDR3: CASSQVGPTDTQYF. CDR3 bases: TGTGCCAGCAGCCAAGTCGGACCCACAGATACGCAGTATTTT.

This clonotype came up a few times. The CDR3 DNA reads TGCGCCAGCAGCCAAGATGGGACTAGGAACGAGCAGTACTTC. Protein: CASSQDGTRNEQYF. The genes are TRBV4-3 and TRBJ2-7; 8 bases agree with TRBD2. CDR1 is LGHNA and CDR2 is YSLEER in the germline V gene. V shed 0 bases, J shed 5 bases, and the junction held 3 bases outside the gene matches. The CDR3 runs to 14 residues.

V is TRBV6-4 and J is TRBJ2-1, with 9 bases that match TRBD1. The V gene's germline CDR1 is MRHNA and CDR2 SNTAGT. The CDR3 length is 16 residues. J gave up 2 bases and V 3 bases, and 5 bases lay outside the gene matches. The CDR3 nucleotides are TGTGCCAGCAGTGATTCCGGGACAGGGACCTACAATGAGCAGTTCTTC. It translates to CASSDSGTGTYNEQFF.

CDR3 residues: CASSTPTGGQGTQFF. The CDR3 DNA reads as TGTGCCAGCAGCACCCCGACAGGGGGCCAAGGGACCCAGTTCTTC. V and J are TRBV3-1 and TRBJ2-1, with 10 bases that match TRBD1. Germline trimming cut 5 bases from V and 13 bases from J; bases unmatched to any gene: 14. The CDR3 sequence is 15 residues long. Germline V gene data show CDR1 as LGHDT and CDR2 as YNNKEL (reference sequence).